The clone carrying this T cell receptor (beta chain) has just one count. Its antigen is not known. Profiling relied on immunoSEQ multiplex PCR, and the TCRdb table lists in-frame clones only, not all of them. The table shows over 100,000 clones, with roughly 90% occurring only once. The data derive from a study of T cell responses to AZD1222 COVID-19 vaccine. Study findings and constraints: Repertoires were collected only later (after the peak T cell response had occurred). Baseline seropositivity occurred in only a handful of AZD1222 recipients. At 160-218 and 743-854, vaccine-associated CD4 TCRs were dominant, and they spanned spike. Spike-specific TCR breadth and depth went up after people got two AZD1222 doses.

Germline lookup yields CDR1 SGHDN and CDR2 FVKESK. This CDR3 comprises 14 residues. With 3 bases clipped from V and 3 bases from J, the junction kept 2 bases outside the gene matches. The gene calls are TRBV14 and TRBJ2-5, with 9 bases aligning to TRBD1. The sample consisted of peripheral blood, taken on day 0 of AZD1222 vaccination. The TCR was taken from an adult in good health. Here the CDR3 reads CASSQGQGKETQYF. The CDR3 DNA follows: TGTGCCAGCAGCCAGGGACAGGGTAAAGAGACCCAGTACTTC.